These 3 T cell receptor beta chains share one sample of origin, sequenced in a study of cytomegalovirus exposure and HLA in healthy donors. A multiplex PCR was run with 60 Vbeta primers and 13 Jbeta primers. TCRdb's table, derived via immunoSEQ multiplex PCR, lists solely in-frame clones and lacks some. The sample has 130,000 or so clones; roughly 74% are singletons. The specimen was PBMCs. The receptor source for this set is a male donor in good health and CMV-seronegative.

The CDR3 coding sequence is TGTGCCAGCAGCTTAGGCGGGACTAACTATGGCTACACCTTC. Its protein is CASSLGGTNYGYTF. V and J are TRBV7-8 and TRBJ1-2; D gene ambiguous. Germline assignment: CDR1 SGHVS and CDR2 FQNEAQ. The CDR3 runs 14 residues. V lost 1 base to trimming and J lost 0 bases, with 6 bases between them.

The chain employs TRBV18 and TRBJ1-1; no reliable D call. The length of the CDR3 is 15 residues. The V end was cut by 0 bases, the J end by 2 bases, with 10 bases between. CDR1 is KGHSH, CDR2 LQKENI, per germline. CDR3 protein: CASSPPSAGNTEAFF. The CDR3, as DNA: TGTGCCAGCTCACCACCCTCGGCGGGTAACACTGAAGCTTTCTTT. The full variable domain, completed using reference TRBV18 and TRBJ1-1, is NAGVMQNPRHLVRRRGQEARLRCSPMKGHSHVYWYRQLPEEGLKFMVYLQKENIIDESGMPKERFSAEFPKEGPSILRIQQVVRGDSAAYFCASSPPSAGNTEAFFGQGTRLTVV.

V usage is TRBV7-9 and J usage is TRBJ1-1, with D possibly being TRBD1 (6 bases). In germline, CDR1 is SEHNR, CDR2 FQNEAQ (reference sequence). The length of the CDR3 is 17 residues. The V gene lost 3 bases and the J gene lost 1 base, with 18 bases spanning the gap. CDR3 loop: CASSFPRNRVGNTEAFF. The CDR3 DNA sequence: TGTGCCAGCAGCTTCCCAAGGAACAGGGTCGGGAACACTGAAGCTTTCTTT.